These 21 T cell receptor beta chains share one sample of origin, sequenced in a study of blood T cell repertoires in COVID-19. TCRdb's table, derived via immunoSEQ multiplex PCR, lists solely in-frame clones and lacks some. The sample has about 130,000 clones; approximately 83% are singletons. Material for sequencing was peripheral blood. Every receptor here comes from a woman between 50 and 59 years old who had recovered from COVID-19.

The chain couples TRBV7-8 to TRBJ1-6, with D hard to call. The CDR3 loop spans 15 amino acids. Between the trimmed V and J ends, which lost 0 bases and 7 bases, there was a span of 10 bases. CDR1 SGHVS and CDR2 FQNEAQ come from the germline V gene. The CDR3 nucleotides read TGTGCCAGCAGCTTAGCACCATCGGGGAATTCACCCCTCCACTTT. Translated, it gives CASSLAPSGNSPLHF.

This chain joins TRBV19 and TRBJ2-6; the D gene is possibly TRBD1 (6 bases). This CDR3 is built from 14 residues. V was pared by 9 bases and J by 3 bases, with 12 bases between. Looked up from germline, CDR1 is LNHDA and CDR2 is SQIVND (reference sequence). The CDR3 spells CASMQGSGANVLTF. The CDR3 coding sequence is TGTGCCAGCATGCAGGGGAGTGGGGCCAACGTCCTGACTTTC.

DNA for the CDR3: TGTGCCAGCAGCTCCTCCCATGCTAGCGGGAGGGAGGGTGAGCAGTTCTTC. It yields the protein CASSSSHASGREGEQFF. The chain recombines TRBV7-3 with TRBJ2-1, with 12 bases matching TRBD2. V lost 4 bases, J lost 9 bases, and 13 bases stayed unmatched. The germline CDR1 and CDR2 sequences are SGHTA and FQGTGA. The CDR3 consists of 17 residues. Full variable domain (missing parts from reference TRBV7-3 and TRBJ2-1): GAGVSQTPSNKVTEKGKYVELRCDPISGHTALYWYRQSLGQGPEFLIYFQGTGAADDSGLPNDRFFAVRPEGSVSTLKIQRTERGDSAVYLCASSSSHASGREGEQFFGPGTRLTVL.

The gene calls are TRBV11-3 and TRBJ2-5; a weak D match, TRBD2 (6 bases). Trimming took 4 bases from V and 7 from J, leaving 22 bases between them. The germline CDR1 and CDR2 sequences are SGHNT and YENEEA. This CDR3 contains 16 residues. The CDR3 reads CASSYPRGGSLGTQYF. CDR3 DNA sequence: TGTGCCAGCAGCTACCCGAGGGGAGGATCTTTGGGGACCCAGTACTTC.

The V gene is TRBV15, the J gene TRBJ1-5; 7 positions agree with TRBD1. The CDR3 length is 16 residues. Germline assignment: CDR1 LNHNV and CDR2 YYDKDF (reference sequence). V gave up 1 base and J gave up 6 bases; unmatched junction bases: 9. This CDR3 reads CATSRARQGLSQPQHF. In DNA, the CDR3 is TGTGCCACCAGCAGAGCCAGACAGGGACTCTCTCAGCCCCAGCATTTT.

This chain links TRBV4-1 with TRBJ2-3; D is ambiguous. V lost 0 bases, J lost 6 bases, and 13 bases lay in between. CDR3 length: 15 amino acids. In germline, CDR1 is MGHRA, CDR2 YSYEKL. CDR3 loop: CASSQDGGDEDTQYF. The DNA of the CDR3 is TGCGCCAGCAGCCAAGACGGCGGAGACGAGGATACGCAGTATTTT.

This chain joins TRBV4-2 and TRBJ2-5, with 10 bases that match TRBD1. Per the germline V gene, CDR1 is LGHNA and CDR2 is YNFKEQ. The CDR3 spans 16 residues. The junction had 7 bases not matched to a gene; V was cut back by 4 bases and J by 2 bases. CDR3 sequence (DNA): TGTGCCAGCAGCCCGGGACAGGGGCCTTCTCAAGAGACCCAGTACTTC. This sequence encodes CASSPGQGPSQETQYF.

This clone has a single count. This CDR3 reads CASRLGQWGYEQYF. The CDR3 DNA is TGTGCCAGCAGGCTGGGGCAGTGGGGCTACGAGCAGTACTTC. This chain links TRBV6-5 with TRBJ2-7; tentative D call: TRBD1 (5 bases). Looked up from germline, CDR1 is MNHEY and CDR2 is SVGAGI. The CDR3 consists of 14 residues. V was shortened by 6 bases and J by 3 bases, with 15 bases between the two germline ends.

This chain links TRBV5-5 with TRBJ2-1; 8 bases fit TRBD1. CDR1 is SGHKS, CDR2 YYEKEE, per germline (reference sequence). Trimming cost V 7 bases and J 6 bases; bases outside gene matches: 12. The CDR3 extends over 15 amino acids. CDR3 residues: CASGATGVFSNEQFF. The CDR3 region has the DNA TGTGCCAGCGGAGCGACAGGGGTGTTCTCCAATGAGCAGTTCTTC.

The chain employs TRBV5-1 and TRBJ2-7, with D tentatively TRBD1 (6 bases). The CDR3 covers 15 residues. Germline V CDR1 and CDR2: SGHRS, YFSETQ. V lost 4 bases, J lost 9 bases, and 23 bases lay in between. The CDR3 DNA reads as TGCGCCAGCAGCCCTTCTACTAGGACAGAGTTCGGGCAGTACTTC. It encodes CASSPSTRTEFGQYF.

The rearrangement uses TRBV5-6 and TRBJ2-3; tentative D call: TRBD1 (6 bases). Germline loops: CDR1 SGHDT, CDR2 YYEEEE. With 6 bases removed from V and 3 bases from J, the gap between germline ends came to 20 bases. The length of the CDR3 is 16 residues. CDR3 residues: CASTRAGAQGTDTQYF. CDR3 sequence (DNA): TGTGCCAGCACTCGCGCAGGGGCCCAGGGTACAGATACGCAGTATTTT.

This CDR3 reads CASSIEATGAGGYTF. In DNA, the CDR3 is TGTGCCAGCAGTATCGAGGCGACAGGGGCGGGCGGCTACACCTTC. The chain joins TRBV27 to TRBJ1-2, with 8 bases aligning to TRBD1. Germline V CDR1 and CDR2: MNHEY, SMNVEV (reference sequence). The CDR3 contains 15 residues. Trimming removed 5 bases from V and 8 bases from J; junction bases left unmatched: 13.

The chain joins TRBV19 to TRBJ1-4; TRBD1 aligns across 10 bases. Germline CDR1 reads LNHDA; CDR2 reads SQIVND (reference sequence). The CDR3 totals 17 residues. Germline trimming cut 5 bases from V and 8 bases from J; bases unmatched to any gene: 14. The CDR3 is CASSAPGQGFTGEKLFF. CDR3 coding DNA: TGTGCCAGTAGTGCCCCGGGACAGGGGTTTACGGGAGAAAAACTGTTTTTT.

The genes are TRBV15 and TRBJ1-2, with TRBD1 as a possible D gene (5 bases). The CDR3 covers 18 residues. V was trimmed by 0 bases and J by 2 bases, leaving 19 bases between them. In germline, CDR1 is LNHNV, CDR2 YYDKDF (reference sequence). The CDR3 region is CATSRDEWEGKENYGYTF. CDR3 nucleotide sequence: TGTGCCACCAGCAGAGATGAGTGGGAGGGGAAGGAGAACTATGGCTACACCTTC.

CDR3 in amino acids: CASSLGEGEAFF. CDR3 coding DNA: TGCGCCAGCAGCTTGGGAGAGGGTGAAGCTTTCTTT. The rearrangement joins TRBV5-1 to TRBJ1-1; no reliable D call. Germline lookup yields CDR1 SGHRS and CDR2 YFSETQ. The CDR3 spans 12 residues. Trimming took off 0 bases at V and 7 bases at J, with 7 bases between the two ends.

J is TRBJ1-4 and V is TRBV5-1, with D uncertain. V gave up 2 bases and J gave up 7 bases, with 18 bases separating them. CDR3 length: 16 residues. CDR1 and CDR2 from the germline V gene are SGHRS and YFSETQ. CDR3: CASSFERSLEGEKLFF. CDR3 in DNA: TGCGCCAGCAGCTTTGAACGGTCGTTGGAGGGTGAAAAACTGTTTTTT.

The V gene is TRBV5-1, the J gene TRBJ2-6, with D possibly matching TRBD2 (5 bases). The ends were cut back, 3 bases at V and 4 bases at J, with 11 bases in the middle. Germline values: CDR1 SGHRS, CDR2 YFSETQ. The CDR3 spans 15 residues. The CDR3 DNA sequence: TGCGCCAGCAGCTGGGAGTCGCGAGGGGCCAACGTCCTGACTTTC. It encodes CASSWESRGANVLTF.

The chain employs TRBV27 and TRBJ2-7; weak D call: TRBD2 (6 bases). Germline V gene data show CDR1 as MNHEY and CDR2 as SMNVEV (reference sequence). The length of the CDR3 is 13 residues. The V end was cut by 0 bases, the J end by 9 bases, with 12 bases between. The CDR3 DNA follows: TGTGCCAGCAGTTTATCGCAGGGAGCGGGGCAGTACTTC. This sequence encodes CASSLSQGAGQYF.

The chain is built from TRBV7-3 and TRBJ2-1; the D gene is possibly TRBD2 (6 bases). The ends were cut back, 5 bases at V and 6 bases at J, with 14 bases in the middle. The CDR3 runs to 14 residues. Germline CDR1 reads SGHTA; CDR2 reads FQGTGA. The CDR3 nucleotides are TGTGCCAGCAGCCAAACGGGGGTGCTCAATGAGCAGTTCTTC. It specifies CASSQTGVLNEQFF.

The chain has TRBV5-1 and TRBJ1-2; a possible D gene is TRBD1 (6 bases). The CDR3 extends over 15 amino acids. The germline V gene has CDR1 SGHRS and CDR2 YFSETQ. Trimming removed 0 bases from V and 3 bases from J, with 12 bases in between. DNA for the CDR3: TGCGCCAGCAGCTTGGCAGGGGCGGCGGACTATGGCTACACCTTC. This sequence encodes CASSLAGAADYGYTF.

The sample holds a few counts of this clone. The chain recombines TRBV20-1 with TRBJ2-1; TRBD2 matches 9 bases. Germline CDR1 is DFQATT and CDR2 is SNEGSKA (reference sequence). V shed 3 bases, J shed 8 bases, and the junction held 11 bases outside the gene matches. This CDR3 is built from 15 residues. The CDR3: CSASPPGLAGDEQFF. CDR3 in DNA: TGCAGTGCTAGTCCTCCGGGACTAGCTGGGGATGAGCAGTTCTTC.